A selection of T cell receptor beta chains follows, all from one sample in a study of T cells after yellow fever vaccination. MiXCR, applied by TCRdb to the 5' RACE reads, yields one record per CDR3 protein. The top ten hold roughly an eighth of the sample, which has some 550,000 distinct CDR3 sequences, roughly 21% seen once. Sequencing was performed on PBMCs, taken 15 days after the yellow fever booster vaccination. The receptors were gathered from a man aged 30 to 45 who received the YFV17D yellow fever vaccine. The CDR3 runs from the conserved cysteine through the conserved F or W. The order of the fields is D gene, J gene, V gene, clone size, CDR3 protein, CDR3 DNA. D genes are given only for firm matches. Size is stated for part of the rows, as once, few or many counts, or as a class when the clone is expanded.

TRBD2 TRBJ2-2 TRBV6-1 few CASRRTSGSPGELFF TGTGCCAGCAGGAGGACTAGCGGGAGCCCCGGGGAGCTGTTTTTT
NA TRBJ2-1 TRBV7-2 few CASSFPLSGANNEQFF TGTGCCAGCAGCTTCCCCCTGTCGGGGGCCAACAATGAGCAGTTCTTC
TRBD2 TRBJ2-3 TRBV5-5 NA CASSPAGVATDTQYF TGTGCCAGCAGCCCAGCGGGAGTCGCCACAGATACGCAGTATTTT
NA TRBJ2-1 TRBV21-1 few CASSGDQRDDNEQFF TGTGCCAGCAGCGGGGACCAGCGGGATGACAATGAGCAGTTCTTC
NA TRBJ2-3 TRBV5-1 few CASSGLKNTDTQYF TGCGCCAGCAGCGGGTTGAAAAACACAGATACGCAGTATTTT
TRBD1 TRBJ2-1 TRBV28 NA CASSYPSLTGGYNEQFF TGTGCCAGCAGTTATCCCTCCCTAACAGGGGGCTACAATGAGCAGTTCTTC
NA TRBJ2-7 TRBV7-2 NA CASSHPGAYEQYF TGTGCCAGCAGCCACCCGGGGGCCTACGAGCAGTACTTC
NA TRBJ2-5 TRBV6-1 few CASSDLRRTETQYF TGTGCCAGCAGTGACCTGAGGCGTACAGAGACCCAGTACTTC
NA TRBJ2-5 TRBV7-6 once CASSLRLETQYF TGTGCCAGCAGCCTCCGTCTGGAGACCCAGTACTTC
NA TRBJ2-5 TRBV6-5 NA CASGTGWETQYF TGTGCCAGCGGTACAGGCTGGGAGACCCAGTACTTC
NA TRBJ2-7 TRBV7-9 few CASSLVGMAYEQYF TGTGCCAGCAGCTTAGTCGGGATGGCCTACGAGCAGTACTTC
TRBD2 TRBJ2-1 TRBV24-1 few CATSDPTSGRENEQFF TGTGCCACCAGTGACCCGACTAGCGGGAGAGAAAATGAGCAGTTCTTC
NA TRBJ2-7 TRBV6-1 NA CASSGPRSYEQYF TGTGCCAGCTCTGGGCCACGCTCCTACGAGCAGTACTTC
NA TRBJ2-1 TRBV7-2 NA CASSSQPGTAYNEQFF TGTGCCAGCAGCTCCCAACCCGGGACGGCCTACAATGAGCAGTTCTTC